Sequencing of this T cell receptor (beta chain) was carried out in a study of technical replicates of blood from several donors. Germline CDR1 is SGHDT and CDR2 is YYEEEE. This CDR3 region has 15 residues. V was clipped by 4 bases and J by 4 bases, with 14 bases between them. Some clones are missing from TCRdb's copy, which holds only in-frame ones; the method was immunoSEQ multiplex PCR. The table lists about 44,000 clones, 95% to 97% of them singletons. Input material: T cells isolated from PBMCs. The sequence was obtained from a human donor in good health. The chain employs TRBV5-6 and TRBJ1-4; D gene ambiguous. DNA for the CDR3: TGTGCCAGCAGCCGTGGGTGGGCAGTTAATGAAAAACTGTTTTTT. This gives the protein CASSRGWAVNEKLFF.